Listed below are T cell receptor beta chains from one sample, sequenced in a study of shared clonotypes between healthy human individuals. Clones were sequenced by immunoSEQ multiplex PCR, and TCRdb holds only the in-frame ones, with some missing. The table records around 1.9 million clones, around 93% of them present only once. Sequenced input: naive CD8+ T cells from PBMCs. Source of these receptors: a man aged 18 to 35 in good health. Some clones in this sample may be carry-over from other donors' samples. Each CDR3 is given with its conserved first and last residue. D genes are given only for firm matches.

d_call j_call v_call cdr3_nt cdr3_aa
- TRBJ1-2 TRBV6-5 TGTGCCAGCAGTGCGGGGGGGCTGGTCTATGGCTACACCTTC CASSAGGLVYGYTF
- TRBJ2-6 TRBV4-1 TGCGCCAGCAGCCAAGACGGGGTATGGGCTGGGGCCAACGTCCTGACTTTC CASSQDGVWAGANVLTF
- TRBJ1-2 TRBV7-9 TGTGCCAGCAGCTGGACCCCCTCAGGGGCCTATGGCTACACCTTC CASSWTPSGAYGYTF
- TRBJ2-7 TRBV11-2 TGTGCCAGCAGCTTAGGTCCTTCCTACGAGCAGTACTTC CASSLGPSYEQYF
- TRBJ2-7 TRBV19 TGTGCCAGTAGTATAGACAGAGCCTACGAGCAGTACTTC CASSIDRAYEQYF
- TRBJ2-5 TRBV2 TGTGCCAGCAGTGATCTTTGGGGGCGAGAGACCCAGTACTTC CASSDLWGRETQYF
- TRBJ2-2 TRBV6-5 TGTGCCAGCAGTTACTCAAGGGGGGCTGCCGGGGAGCTGTTTTTT CASSYSRGAAGELFF
- TRBJ1-4 TRBV5-1 TGCGCCAGCAGCTTGAATCCGGGGGGCCCAACTAATGAAAAACTGTTTTTT CASSLNPGGPTNEKLFF
- TRBJ2-2 TRBV27 TGTGCCAGCAGTGGGTCCACAACCGGGGAGCTGTTTTTT CASSGSTTGELFF
TRBD1 TRBJ1-5 TRBV5-5 TGTGCCAGCAGCCGCCGGGACAGTAATCAGCCCCAGCATTTT CASSRRDSNQPQHF
TRBD1 TRBJ2-7 TRBV6-5 TGTGCCAGCAGTTACTCCACAGGGGTCACTTCATACGAGCAGTACTTC CASSYSTGVTSYEQYF